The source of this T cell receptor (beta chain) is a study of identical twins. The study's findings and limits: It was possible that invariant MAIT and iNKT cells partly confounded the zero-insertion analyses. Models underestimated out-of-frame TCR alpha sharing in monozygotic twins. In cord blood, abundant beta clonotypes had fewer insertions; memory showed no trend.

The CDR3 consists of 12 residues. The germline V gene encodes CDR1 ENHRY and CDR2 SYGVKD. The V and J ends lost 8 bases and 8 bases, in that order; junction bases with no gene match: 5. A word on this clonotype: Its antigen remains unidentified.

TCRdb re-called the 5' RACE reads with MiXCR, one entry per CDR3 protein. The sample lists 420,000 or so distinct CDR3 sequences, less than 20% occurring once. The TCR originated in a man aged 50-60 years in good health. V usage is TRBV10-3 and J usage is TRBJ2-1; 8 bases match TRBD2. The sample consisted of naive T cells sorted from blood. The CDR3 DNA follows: TGTGCCATCCGGGGGGGCTCGGATGAGCAGTTCTTC. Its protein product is CAIRGGSDEQFF.